The 26 T cell receptor beta chains reported below all come from one sample, sequenced in a study of T cell responses to AZD1222 COVID-19 vaccine (dated by TCRdb to about 2021). Receptor amplification or capture employed the immunoSEQ multiplex PCR assay. This is the immuneACCESS table as TCRdb keeps it, with only in-frame sequences that have V and J called. A part of the clones is gone; compared with another copy, unresolved V genes explain less than half, and the rest is unexplained. The sample includes 200,000 or so clones, with roughly 92% observed a single time. Together, the top ten hold 10% of the sample. The meaning of the sample's time point label: baseline before first vaccination. This sample comprised peripheral blood, obtained on day 0 of AZD1222 vaccination. The receptors were sampled from an adult in good health.

The CDR3 DNA reads TGCAGCGTCCTAAAGCCAGATACGCAGTATTTT. Its protein is CSVLKPDTQYF. The chain is built from TRBV29-1 and TRBJ2-3; D gene uncertain. V lost 6 bases and J 4 bases, leaving 8 bases between the germline ends. The length of the CDR3 is 11 residues. CDR1 and CDR2 from the germline V gene are SQVTM and ANQGSEA.

The J gene is TRBJ1-1, the V gene TRBV7-2; tentatively, D is TRBD1 (6 bases). CDR3 length equals 17 residues. Per germline, CDR1 SGHTA and CDR2 FQGNSA. The ends were cut back, 1 base at V and 1 base at J, with 16 bases in the middle. CDR3: CASSLGGGRRTNTEAFF. Written as DNA, the CDR3 is TGTGCCAGCAGCTTAGGAGGGGGGCGGAGAACGAACACTGAAGCTTTCTTT.

The chain carries TRBV7-9 and TRBJ2-6; D remains ambiguous. Germline assignment: CDR1 SEHNR and CDR2 FQNEAQ (reference sequence). This CDR3 spans 15 amino acids. The V gene lost 5 bases and the J gene lost 4 bases, with 12 bases spanning the gap. The CDR3 sequence: CASSPILGGANVLTF. The CDR3, as DNA: TGTGCCAGCAGCCCTATATTAGGCGGGGCCAACGTCCTGACTTTC.

The V gene is TRBV12-3 or TRBV12-4, the J gene TRBJ2-5, with D uncertain. The ends were cut back, 6 bases at V and 5 bases at J, with 4 bases in the middle. The CDR3 is made up of 10 amino acids. The CDR3 DNA follows: TGTGCCAGCAGCGGTGAGACCCAGTACTTC. This gives the protein CASSGETQYF.

The chain links TRBV18 to TRBJ2-4, with 8 nucleotides matching TRBD2. This CDR3 spans 13 amino acids. Germline CDR1 is KGHSH and CDR2 is LQKENI. Unmatched junction bases numbered 7, after V lost 8 bases and J lost 7 bases. CDR3 protein: CASTGGPLNIQYF. The DNA of the CDR3 is TGTGCCAGCACGGGGGGGCCCCTCAACATTCAGTACTTC. Full variable domain (outside the CDR3, taken from reference TRBV18 and TRBJ2-4): NAGVMQNPRHLVRRRGQEARLRCSPMKGHSHVYWYRQLPEEGLKFMVYLQKENIIDESGMPKERFSAEFPKEGPSILRIQQVVRGDSAAYFCASTGGPLNIQYFGAGTRLSVL.

In this sample, this clone turned up a few times. The chain couples TRBV19 to TRBJ2-1; maybe TRBD1 (6 bases). In germline, CDR1 is LNHDA, CDR2 SQIVND (reference sequence). The CDR3 totals 15 residues. Between the trimmed V and J ends, which lost 5 bases and 2 bases, there was a span of 13 bases. CDR3 nucleotide sequence: TGTGCCAGTAGTCAACAGGGTCCAACCTACAATGAGCAGTTCTTC. It is translated as CASSQQGPTYNEQFF.

This rearrangement joins TRBV3-1 (or the pseudogene TRBV3-2) to TRBJ2-5, with 8 bases that match TRBD2. Trimming removed 2 bases from V and 2 bases from J; junction bases left unmatched: 4. CDR3 length equals 15 residues. Looked up from germline, CDR1 is LGHDT and CDR2 is YNNKEL (reference sequence). CDR3 nucleotide sequence: TGTGCCAGCAGCCAAACGGCGGGAGGACAAGAGACCCAGTACTTC. Amino acid sequence: CASSQTAGGQETQYF.

V gene TRBV7-6 combines with J gene TRBJ2-1, with TRBD2 matching 11 bases. V trimming: 4 bases; J trimming: 1 base; junction bases outside the gene matches: 12. Per germline, CDR1 SGHVS and CDR2 FNYEAQ. The CDR3 is 19 amino acids. CDR3 DNA: TGTGCCAGCAGCTCCCGTAGCGGGAGGGCCGCCAGGTCCTACAATGAGCAGTTCTTC. This translates into CASSSRSGRAARSYNEQFF.

V gene TRBV18 combines with J gene TRBJ1-2; possibly TRBD1 for D (6 bases). Germline V CDR1 and CDR2: KGHSH, LQKENI. V dropped 3 bases and J dropped 8 bases, with 13 bases sitting between them. This CDR3 contains 13 residues. CDR3 region: CASSPNREGGYTF. The CDR3 nucleotides are TGTGCCAGCTCACCGAACAGGGAGGGGGGCTACACCTTC.

For the CDR3, the DNA is TGTGCCATCAGTAAGGGACAACTAATGAACACTGAAGCTTTCTTT. Amino acid sequence: CAISKGQLMNTEAFF. The chain links TRBV10-3 to TRBJ1-1; tentatively, D is TRBD1 (6 bases). The germline V and J ends were trimmed by 5 bases and 0 bases, with 13 bases remaining between them. Germline V gives CDR1 ENHRY, CDR2 SYGVKD. The CDR3 extends over 15 amino acids.

This clone was counted once. The V gene is TRBV18, the J gene TRBJ2-7; D may correspond to TRBD1 or TRBD2 (6 bases each). V lost 3 bases to trimming and J lost 2 bases, with 11 bases between them. The germline V gene has CDR1 KGHSH and CDR2 LQKENI. This CDR3 has 14 residues. The CDR3 DNA is TGTGCCAGCTCACCGACAGGAGGGGCCTACGAGCAGTACGTC. As protein: CASSPTGGAYEQYV.

The gene calls are TRBV6-5 and TRBJ1-1; D not certain. Trimming took 2 bases from V and 4 from J, leaving 8 bases between them. Germline CDR1 reads MNHEY; CDR2 reads SVGAGI. The CDR3 contains 13 residues. Written as DNA, the CDR3 is TGTGCCAGCAGTTACGGGCAGCTCACTGAAGCTTTCTTT. Protein sequence: CASSYGQLTEAFF.

This sequence joins TRBV19 and TRBJ1-2, with 8 bases that match TRBD1. Germline values: CDR1 LNHDA, CDR2 SQIVND (reference sequence). With V trimmed by 0 bases and J by 4 bases, 16 bases remained unmatched. The CDR3 covers 19 residues. This CDR3 reads CASSIDLTFSTGDGYGYTF. The CDR3 DNA is TGTGCCAGTAGTATAGATCTTACTTTCTCGACAGGGGATGGCTATGGCTACACCTTC.

In this sample, this clone turned up once. This chain links TRBV5-1 with TRBJ2-2; unclear D gene. The germline V and J ends were trimmed by 4 bases and 6 bases, with 10 bases remaining between them. CDR3 length: 13 residues. CDR1 and CDR2 (germline): SGHRS, YFSETQ. CDR3 nucleotide sequence: TGCGCCAGCAGCCTCAGTAAGCCCGGGGAGCTGTTTTTT. Encoded protein: CASSLSKPGELFF. Together with reference TRBV5-1 and TRBJ2-2, the CDR3 gives the full variable domain: KAGVTQTPRYLIKTRGQQVTLSCSPISGHRSVSWYQQTPGQGLQFLFEYFSETQRNKGNFPGRFSGRQFSNSRSEMNVSTLELGDSALYLCASSLSKPGELFFGEGSRLTVL.

The J gene is TRBJ2-7, the V gene TRBV2, with unresolved D. V was trimmed by 2 bases and J by 2 bases, leaving 1 base between them. Germline V gene sequence: CDR1 SNHLY, CDR2 FYNNEI. The CDR3 sequence is 11 residues long. CDR3 loop: CASSETYEQYF. CDR3 sequence (DNA): TGTGCCAGCAGTGAAACCTACGAGCAGTACTTC.

This clone was detected once. The chain joins TRBV13 to TRBJ2-7; D unclear. V was shortened by 6 bases and J by 2 bases, with 8 bases between the two germline ends. The germline V gene has CDR1 PRHDT and CDR2 FYEKMQ (reference sequence). The CDR3 runs 12 residues. The CDR3 nucleotides read TGTGCCAGCAGTTCAGATACCTACGAGCAGTACTTC. Translation gives CASSSDTYEQYF.

The chain couples TRBV9 to TRBJ1-2; TRBD1 matches at 10 bases. The V gene's germline CDR1 is SGDLS and CDR2 YYNGEE. The CDR3 loop spans 13 amino acids. The J segment lost 9 bases and the V segment lost 4 bases, leaving 6 bases of the junction unmatched. The CDR3 loop reads CASSTGTGVSYTF. Written as DNA, the CDR3 is TGTGCCAGCAGCACCGGGACAGGGGTTAGCTACACCTTC. Variable domain in full (rest from reference TRBV9 and TRBJ1-2): DSGVTQTPKHLITATGQRVTLRCSPRSGDLSVYWYQQSLDQGLQFLIQYYNGEERAKGNILERFSAQQFPDLHSELNLSSLELGDSALYFCASSTGTGVSYTFGSGTRLTVV.

V gene TRBV5-8 combines with J gene TRBJ1-3; 8 nucleotides line up with TRBD1. The V gene end was trimmed by 0 bases and the J gene end by 2 bases; junction bases not matched to a gene: 4. This CDR3 comprises 16 residues. The germline CDR1 and CDR2 sequences are SGHTS and YDEGEE. The CDR3 sequence: CASSLAQGVAGNTIYF. CDR3 nucleotide sequence: TGTGCCAGCAGCTTGGCACAGGGGGTTGCTGGAAACACCATATATTTT.

This clone was seen a single time. This chain links TRBV28 with TRBJ2-1; no clear D gene. The CDR3 runs to 15 residues. Germline-derived CDR1 and CDR2 are MDHEN and SYDVKM. Trimming removed 6 bases from V and 0 bases from J, with 12 bases in between. For the CDR3, the DNA is TGTGCCAGCAGCCCCGCTGACACCTCCTACAATGAGCAGTTCTTC. Amino acid sequence: CASSPADTSYNEQFF.

The J gene is TRBJ2-5, the V gene TRBV18; no firm D call. Germline V gene data show CDR1 as KGHSH and CDR2 as LQKENI. The V end lost 6 bases, the J end lost 1 base, and 6 bases lay between the germline ends. The CDR3 sequence is 12 residues long. CDR3 loop: CASSRVQETQYF. The CDR3 DNA reads TGTGCCAGCTCCCGGGTCCAAGAGACCCAGTACTTC. Looking up the rest from reference TRBV18 and TRBJ2-5 gives the full variable domain: NAGVMQNPRHLVRRRGQEARLRCSPMKGHSHVYWYRQLPEEGLKFMVYLQKENIIDESGMPKERFSAEFPKEGPSILRIQQVVRGDSAAYFCASSRVQETQYFGPGTRLLVL.

The V gene is TRBV18, the J gene TRBJ1-2; weak D call: TRBD1 (5 bases). This CDR3 spans 17 amino acids. V lost 1 base, J lost 5 bases, and 20 bases lay in between. CDR1 is KGHSH, CDR2 LQKENI, per germline. CDR3 DNA sequence: TGTGCCAGCTCACCACTCTGGGCCCCGACAGACGAATATGGCTACACCTTC. Its protein is CASSPLWAPTDEYGYTF.

The V gene is TRBV2, the J gene TRBJ1-1; D is perhaps TRBD1 (5 bases). Germline CDR1 SNHLY, CDR2 FYNNEI. This CDR3 is built from 13 residues. V gave up 4 bases and J gave up 10 bases, with 16 bases separating them. The CDR3 bases are TGTGCCAGCAGTGTTGACAGCTCCACAGTAGCTTTCTTT. It codes for CASSVDSSTVAFF. Full variable domain (rest looked up from reference TRBV2 and TRBJ1-1): EPEVTQTPSHQVTQMGQEVILRCVPISNHLYFYWYRQILGQKVEFLVSFYNNEISEKSEIFDDQFSVERPDGSNFTLKIRSTKLEDSAMYFCASSVDSSTVAFFGQGTRLTVV.

This clone was recorded only once. The V gene is TRBV2, the J gene TRBJ2-2; D is ambiguous. CDR3 length: 13 residues. V shed 8 bases and J shed 9 bases, with 16 bases lying between them. Germline V lookup: CDR1 SNHLY, CDR2 FYNNEI. The DNA for the CDR3 is TGTGCCAGCTTCCCTCGAGGTTACCGGGAGCTGTTTTTT. Its protein is CASFPRGYRELFF.

The rearrangement uses TRBV12-3 or TRBV12-4 and TRBJ2-7; no clear D. CDR3 size: 12 residues. Trimming pared 3 bases from V and 4 bases from J, leaving 7 bases between. CDR3 in DNA: TGTGCCAGCAGTTTTGTGGCGTACGAGCAGTACTTC. It translates to CASSFVAYEQYF.

The chain links TRBV11-2 to TRBJ1-1; D unresolved. Germline V gene lookup returns CDR1 SGHAT and CDR2 FQNNGV. The CDR3 covers 14 residues. V was clipped by 1 base and J by 1 base, with 7 bases between them. Written as DNA, the CDR3 is TGTGCCAGCAGCTTAGTAGGCCAGAACACTGAAGCTTTCTTT. Translated: CASSLVGQNTEAFF.

This sequence joins TRBV7-9 and TRBJ1-2; D is unresolved. This CDR3 spans 15 amino acids. The V gene's germline CDR1 is SEHNR and CDR2 FQNEAQ (reference sequence). Trimming pared 3 bases from V and 0 bases from J, leaving 11 bases between. CDR3: CASSLGPSANYGYTF. For the CDR3, the DNA is TGTGCCAGCAGCTTGGGCCCGTCTGCTAACTATGGCTACACCTTC.